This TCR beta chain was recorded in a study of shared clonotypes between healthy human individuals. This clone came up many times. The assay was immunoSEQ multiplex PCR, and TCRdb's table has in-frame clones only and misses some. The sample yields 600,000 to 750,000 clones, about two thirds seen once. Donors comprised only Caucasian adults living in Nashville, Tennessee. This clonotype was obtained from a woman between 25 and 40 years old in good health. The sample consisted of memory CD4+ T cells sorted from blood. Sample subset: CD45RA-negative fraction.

Written as DNA, the CDR3 is TGTGCCAGCACCTGGACAGAGACTCAGCCCCAGCATTTT. Its translation is CASTWTETQPQHF. The chain couples TRBV2 to TRBJ1-5; TRBD1 is a possible D gene (6 bases). The CDR3 loop spans 13 amino acids. Germline V gives CDR1 SNHLY, CDR2 FYNNEI. The V and J ends lost 7 bases and 6 bases respectively, with 13 bases between them.